The following is a T cell receptor (beta chain) sequence with its context. What it binds is unknown. The data stem from a study of radiation and T cells in renal cell carcinoma. Study summary: Nephrectomy followed 15 Gy stereotactic body radiation by 4 weeks.

Repertoires were generated with immunoSEQ multiplex PCR, while TCRdb's copy carries only in-frame clones and drops some. The sample holds roughly 120,000 clones, about 81% seen once. The study, taken as a whole, reports: From baseline, blood top tumor clonotypes peaked at 2 weeks post-radiation.

Time point given: blood 2 weeks post-SBRT. As to treatment: 15 Gy SBRT to primary tumor, nephrectomy 4 weeks later. Germline CDR1 is MGHRA and CDR2 is YSYEKL. The CDR3 length is 18 residues. Trimming pared 0 bases from V and 3 bases from J, leaving 15 bases between. The rearrangement links TRBV4-1 to TRBJ1-6; perhaps TRBD1 as D (6 bases). The TCR originated in a woman in her sixties or seventies with renal cell carcinoma. Sequencing was performed on blood, taken from a patient whose treatment included radiotherapy and nephrectomy. The DNA of the CDR3 is TGCGCCAGCAGCCAAGATAGGGGGGCCCCCCTCTATAATTCACCCCTCCACTTT. Its translation: CASSQDRGAPLYNSPLHF.